A single sample gave rise to the 10 T cell receptor beta chains below, sequenced in a study of blood T cell repertoires in COVID-19. Some clones are missing from TCRdb's copy, which holds only in-frame ones; the method was immunoSEQ multiplex PCR. The repertoire holds tens of thousands of clones, 90% seen once, with roughly a tenth in the top ten. The sequencing sample was made of peripheral blood. Every receptor here comes from a human donor in a cohort sampled during active COVID-19.

J is TRBJ1-5 and V is TRBV7-8, with D possibly TRBD1 on 6 matching bases. This CDR3 has 14 residues. V gave up 6 bases and J gave up 3 bases, with 12 bases separating them. Germline V gene lookup returns CDR1 SGHVS and CDR2 FQNEAQ. CDR3 in amino acids: CASRGDRFNQPQHF. For the CDR3, the DNA is TGTGCCAGCAGGGGTGACAGGTTCAATCAGCCCCAGCATTTT.

The table lists this clone with many counts. V gene TRBV23-1 combines with J gene TRBJ2-2; the match to TRBD2 covers 15 bases. TRBV23-1 is annotated as an ORF whose role is uncertain. V was pared by 3 bases and J by 7 bases, with 3 bases of the junction left unmatched. The CDR3 covers 16 residues. The chain's CDR3 is CASSQPGLAGGGELFF. Written as DNA, the CDR3 is TGCGCCAGCAGTCAGCCGGGACTAGCGGGAGGCGGGGAGCTGTTTTTT.

The chain is built from TRBV15 and TRBJ2-3; possible D gene TRBD2, 5 bases. Between the trimmed V and J ends, which lost 1 base and 6 bases, there was a span of 11 bases. This CDR3 has 14 amino acids. Germline V CDR1 and CDR2: LNHNV, YYDKDF (reference sequence). In nucleotides, the CDR3 is TGTGCCACCAGCAGAGGAGGTAGGGAGGATACGCAGTATTTT. This gives the protein CATSRGGREDTQYF.

J is TRBJ1-4 and V is TRBV19, with D possibly being TRBD1 (5 bases). CDR3 size: 14 residues. V lost 2 bases to trimming and J lost 4 bases, with 8 bases between them. Germline loops: CDR1 LNHDA, CDR2 SQIVND (reference sequence). CDR3 sequence: CASSITGDNEKLFF. The CDR3 nucleotides read TGTGCCAGTAGTATAACAGGAGATAATGAAAAACTGTTTTTT. Full variable domain (missing parts from reference TRBV19 and TRBJ1-4): DGGITQSPKYLFRKEGQNVTLSCEQNLNHDAMYWYRQDPGQGLRLIYYSQIVNDFQKGDIAEGYSVSREKKESFPLTVTSAQKNPTAFYLCASSITGDNEKLFFGSGTQLSVL.

The genes are TRBV25-1 and TRBJ2-7, with TRBD2 identical over 8 bases. The CDR3 has 15 amino acids. Germline V gene data show CDR1 as MGHDK and CDR2 as SYGVNS. Trimming at V came to 3 bases and at J to 3 bases, leaving 7 bases not matched to a gene. For the CDR3, the DNA is TGTGCCAGCAGTGAGTCACGGGAGGGCCTCTACGAGCAGTACTTC. Encoded protein: CASSESREGLYEQYF.

The chain is built from TRBV11-2 and TRBJ1-2; D possibly corresponds to TRBD1 (6 bases). The CDR3 covers 15 residues. Trimming cost V 8 bases and J 0 bases, with 16 bases left between them. The germline gives CDR1 SGHAT, CDR2 FQNNGV. CDR3: CASRKSGVTNYGYTF. The CDR3 nucleotides are TGTGCCAGCCGTAAATCAGGGGTGACTAACTATGGCTACACCTTC.

The V and J genes are TRBV28 and TRBJ2-3; 8 nucleotides agree with TRBD2. Trimming removed 5 bases from V and 0 bases from J; junction bases left unmatched: 1. This CDR3 contains 14 residues. CDR1 MDHEN and CDR2 SYDVKM come from the germline V gene. The CDR3 DNA reads TGTGCCAGCAGTCGGGGGGGGAGCACAGATACGCAGTATTTT. Translation: CASSRGGSTDTQYF.

The V call is TRBV3-1 (or the pseudogene TRBV3-2), the J call TRBJ2-7, with TRBD1 identical over 7 bases. Germline loops: CDR1 LGHDT, CDR2 YNNKEL (reference sequence). The length of the CDR3 is 14 residues. Trimming took 4 bases from V and 2 from J; bases not matched to a gene: 5. CDR3 in amino acids: CASSLRGTTYEQYF. Written as DNA, the CDR3 is TGTGCCAGCAGCCTCAGGGGGACAACCTACGAGCAGTACTTC.

The V and J genes are TRBV18 and TRBJ2-3; the match to TRBD2 covers 10 bases. Germline V gives CDR1 KGHSH, CDR2 LQKENI. J lost 4 bases, V lost 1 base, and 8 bases had no gene match. The CDR3 totals 17 residues. CDR3 region: CASSPRQTSGFADTQYF. CDR3 bases: TGTGCCAGCTCACCACGACAGACTAGCGGGTTCGCAGATACGCAGTATTTT.

This sequence joins TRBV19 and TRBJ2-2; 7 nucleotides line up with TRBD2. In germline, CDR1 is LNHDA, CDR2 SQIVND (reference sequence). V was clipped by 5 bases and J by 4 bases; unmatched bases: 10. The CDR3 loop spans 16 amino acids. CDR3 loop: CASSLRGAGITGELFF. CDR3 coding DNA: TGTGCCAGTAGTCTTCGGGGAGCGGGGATCACCGGGGAGCTGTTTTTT.